These T cell receptor beta chains were read from a single sample in a study of blood T cell repertoires in COVID-19. TCRdb's table, derived via immunoSEQ multiplex PCR, lists solely in-frame clones and lacks some. The repertoire consists of some 210,000 clones, with 70% to 90% occurring once and the leading ten covering approximately 5.1%. Sequencing was carried out using peripheral blood. The origin of the receptors is a woman between 65 and 79 years old with active or convalescent COVID-19. CDR3s include the opening cysteine and the closing phenylalanine or tryptophan. The D gene is left open where the match is weak. The size of a clone is reported for some rows only, either as once, few or many, or as a class for expanded clones.

d_call	v_call	clone_size	j_call	cdr3_nt	cdr3_aa
-	TRBV4-1	-	TRBJ1-5	TGCGCCAGCAGCCAAGATCATAGGGGGAGAAGCAATCAGCCCCAGCATTTT	CASSQDHRGRSNQPQHF
TRBD1	TRBV6-5	-	TRBJ1-2	TGTGCCAGCAGTTACCGGACAGGGTCGGGCTATGGCTACACCTTC	CASSYRTGSGYGYTF
TRBD1	TRBV15	-	TRBJ2-5	TGTGCCACCAGCAGCGGACAGGGCGGTCAAGAGACCCAGTACTTC	CATSSGQGGQETQYF
-	TRBV29-1	-	TRBJ2-7	TGCAGCGCCGGAGAGGGTTACGAGCAGTACTTC	CSAGEGYEQYF
TRBD2	TRBV7-3	-	TRBJ2-2	TGTGCCAGCAGCCGAACCGCGGGACTAGCGGGAGGCGGGACCGGGGAGCTGTTTTTT	CASSRTAGLAGGGTGELFF
-	TRBV30	few	TRBJ1-6	TGTGCCTGGCGGGTGAGCGTCAACAATTCACCCCTCCACTTT	CAWRVSVNNSPLHF
TRBD2	TRBV6-1	-	TRBJ2-6	TGTGCCAGCAGTGAATCCTGGGGGGGATTCGGAGCTGGGGCCAACGTCCTGACTTTC	CASSESWGGFGAGANVLTF
TRBD2	TRBV9	-	TRBJ2-3	TGTGCCAGCAGCGTAATAGCGGGAGCCTCGTATATTAGCACAGATACGCAGTATTTT	CASSVIAGASYISTDTQYF
-	TRBV2	-	TRBJ1-1	TGTGCCAGCAGTTCCCGAACGGAGGGTGAAGCTTTCTTT	CASSSRTEGEAFF
TRBD2	TRBV30	-	TRBJ2-3	TGTGCCTGGAGTTCGGGACTAGCGGGAGAGGTGGATACGCAGTATTTT	CAWSSGLAGEVDTQYF
-	TRBV5-6	-	TRBJ2-1	TGTGCCAGCACTCGAGGGTCACTAAATTGGGAGCAGTTCTTC	CASTRGSLNWEQFF
TRBD1	TRBV15	-	TRBJ1-3	TGTGCCACCAGCAGAGACCTGACAGGGTCTGGAAACACCATATATTTT	CATSRDLTGSGNTIYF
-	TRBV4-1	-	TRBJ2-7	TGCGCCAGCAGCCCCGTCGACTTGATGATCTTCGGGGAGCAGTACTTC	CASSPVDLMIFGEQYF
TRBD2	TRBV15	-	TRBJ2-5	TGTGCCACCAGCCGACTAGCGGGAGAGGCCCAGTACTTC	CATSRLAGEAQYF
TRBD1	TRBV7-9	-	TRBJ2-7	TGTGCCAGCAGCTTAGCGACAGGGTCCGAGCAGTACTTC	CASSLATGSEQYF
-	TRBV14	-	TRBJ1-3	TGTGCCAGCAGCGGAGGGGTGAGAGGAAACACCATATATTTT	CASSGGVRGNTIYF
TRBD2	TRBV13	-	TRBJ2-3	TGTGCCAGCAGCTTAGGGACTAGCGGGAGAAGGAGCACAGATACGCAGTATTTT	CASSLGTSGRRSTDTQYF
TRBD2	TRBV2	-	TRBJ2-1	TGTGCCAGCAGTAGGACTAGCGCCTCCTACAATGAGCAGTTCTTC	CASSRTSASYNEQFF
-	TRBV24-1	few	TRBJ1-2	TGTGCCACCAGTGACAACAGGGAGGGGTATGGCTACACCTTC	CATSDNREGYGYTF
TRBD1	TRBV3-1/TRBV3-2	-	TRBJ1-1	TGTGCCAGCAGCCCTATTTGGACAGGCCAGGAAGCTTTCTTT	CASSPIWTGQEAFF
-	TRBV6-2/TRBV6-3	-	TRBJ2-4	TGTGCCAGCAGCCCTGGGGCGTTGGGGAATAGACTCAAAAACATTCAGTACTTC	CASSPGALGNRLKNIQYF
TRBD2	TRBV28	few	TRBJ2-1	TGTGCCAGCAGTCCCGGGACTAGCGGGAGTTTCTACAATGAGCAGTTCTTC	CASSPGTSGSFYNEQFF
-	TRBV28	-	TRBJ2-5	TGTGCCAGCAGGTCGGAGGGATCCAGGACCCAGTACTTC	CASRSEGSRTQYF
TRBD1	TRBV23-1	-	TRBJ2-7	TGCGCCAGCAGTCGGAGGACAGGAGTCTACGAGCAGTACTTC	CASSRRTGVYEQYF
TRBD2	TRBV18	-	TRBJ2-3	TGTGCCAGCTCGCGGCTAGCGGGAGGGCCCTCTAGCACAGATACGCAGTATTTT	CASSRLAGGPSSTDTQYF
TRBD1	TRBV28	-	TRBJ1-2	TGTGCCAGCAGTTTTCCTTCCGGGACAGGGGGCGGCTATGGCTACACCTTC	CASSFPSGTGGGYGYTF
-	TRBV4-1	-	TRBJ1-5	TGCGCCAGCAGCCAAGAAGGAGTTCAGCCCCAGCATTTT	CASSQEGVQPQHF
TRBD2	TRBV11-2	-	TRBJ2-1	TGTGCCAGCAGCCCTCGGCGGGGGTGGGGGAATGAGCAGTTCTTC	CASSPRRGWGNEQFF
TRBD1	TRBV7-9	-	TRBJ2-5	TGTGCCAGCATCAAGGACAGGGTATACCAAGAGACCCAGTACTTC	CASIKDRVYQETQYF
-	TRBV6-5	-	TRBJ2-5	TGTGCCAGTCGGCAGGTACAAGAGACCCAGTACTTC	CASRQVQETQYF
TRBD2	TRBV27	-	TRBJ2-1	TGTGCCAGCAGTCCCTGGGCTAGCGGGAGGGTCCACAATGAGCAGTTCTTC	CASSPWASGRVHNEQFF
-	TRBV7-9	once	TRBJ2-1	TGTGCCAGCAGCTTCCAGGGCCCCAATGAGCAGTTCTTC	CASSFQGPNEQFF
TRBD2	TRBV27	-	TRBJ2-3	TGTGCCAGCAGGACATTTTATAGCGGGAGTAACGTAGATACGCAGTATTTT	CASRTFYSGSNVDTQYF
TRBD1	TRBV15	-	TRBJ2-7	TGTGCCACCAGCAGCGGGGACAGGGGGCGAGAGCAGTACTTC	CATSSGDRGREQYF
TRBD1	TRBV7-3	-	TRBJ1-2	TGTGCCAGCAGCCCCGGACAGGAGGGGGGCTACACCTTC	CASSPGQEGGYTF
-	TRBV7-9	few	TRBJ1-5	TGTGCCAGCAGCGAAACCTCTGGCAGGGGCCTTAGCAATCAGCCCCAGCATTTT	CASSETSGRGLSNQPQHF
TRBD1	TRBV28	-	TRBJ2-5	TGTGCCAGCAGGGGGACAGGGACGGAGACCCAGTACTTC	CASRGTGTETQYF
-	TRBV7-8	-	TRBJ2-5	TGTGCCAGCAGCTTACTAGGAGGGGGCACGGAGACCCAGTACTTC	CASSLLGGGTETQYF
-	TRBV18	-	TRBJ1-1	TGTGCCAGCTCACCATCGAGCGGGGGGGGAGCTTTCTTT	CASSPSSGGGAFF
TRBD1	TRBV7-9	-	TRBJ1-4	TGTGCCAGCAGGTATCGGACAGGGGAGAGTGAAAAACTGTTTTTT	CASRYRTGESEKLFF
-	TRBV5-6	-	TRBJ2-7	TGTGCCAGCAGCTTGGGGCTAGCGAATACCTACGAGCAGTACTTC	CASSLGLANTYEQYF
-	TRBV7-9	-	TRBJ2-5	TGTGCCAGCAGCTCAGTCGGAGGAGAGACCCAGTACTTC	CASSSVGGETQYF
-	TRBV11-2	many	TRBJ2-3	TGTGCCAGCAGCTTAGGATTTGGTGGCGGGATAAGCACAGATACGCAGTATTTT	CASSLGFGGGISTDTQYF
-	TRBV6-5	once	TRBJ1-2	TGTGCCAGCAGTTACTCGACAGTAGGGTATGGCTACACCTTC	CASSYSTVGYGYTF
TRBD1	TRBV28	-	TRBJ2-2	TGTGCCAGCACCATAGGACAGGGGAACACCGGGGAGCTGTTTTTT	CASTIGQGNTGELFF
-	TRBV12-3/TRBV12-4	-	TRBJ1-1	TGTGCCAGCAGTTTTTCGGGGAACACTGAAGCTTTCTTT	CASSFSGNTEAFF
TRBD1	TRBV19	-	TRBJ1-6	TGTGCCAGTAGGATGACTTACAGGGGAACGAATTCACCCCTCCACTTT	CASRMTYRGTNSPLHF
-	TRBV18	-	TRBJ1-1	TGTGCCAGCTCACGAGTCCTAGGGGACACTGAAGCTTTCTTT	CASSRVLGDTEAFF
TRBD1	TRBV12-3/TRBV12-4	-	TRBJ1-6	TGTGCCAGCAGTTTAACAGGGGGAGGACCCCTCCACTTT	CASSLTGGGPLHF
-	TRBV13	-	TRBJ1-3	TGTGCCAGCAGCCCCACGGGGTCTGGAAACACCATATATTTT	CASSPTGSGNTIYF
-	TRBV7-9	-	TRBJ2-3	TGTGCCAGCAGCTTAGACATAGCAGGGAAGAGCACAGATACGCAGTATTTT	CASSLDIAGKSTDTQYF
-	TRBV12-3/TRBV12-4	-	TRBJ1-2	TGTGCCAGCAGTGATAGCAGGGGACATGGCTACACCTTC	CASSDSRGHGYTF
-	TRBV9	-	TRBJ1-2	TGTGCCAGCAGCGTAAATCGGAACGAGGGAGACTATGGCTACACCTTC	CASSVNRNEGDYGYTF
TRBD2	TRBV5-1	-	TRBJ2-5	TGCGCCAGCAGCTTGGGTCTAGCGGCACGAGAGACCCAGTACTTC	CASSLGLAARETQYF
TRBD2	TRBV9	-	TRBJ2-3	TGTGCCAGCAGCGTAGGGACTAGCGGATACACAGATACGCAGTATTTT	CASSVGTSGYTDTQYF
-	TRBV27	-	TRBJ2-7	TGTGCCAGCAGTTTGAGGGAGGGGGACTCCTACGAGCAGTACTTC	CASSLREGDSYEQYF
-	TRBV5-5	-	TRBJ2-6	TGTGCCAGCAGCGATGACAGGACCCGGACTGGGGCCAACGTCCTGACTTTC	CASSDDRTRTGANVLTF
TRBD1	TRBV7-9	-	TRBJ1-1	TGTGCCAGCAGCCCCAGGACAGGGAGGATTGAAGCTTTCTTT	CASSPRTGRIEAFF
TRBD2	TRBV7-7	-	TRBJ2-7	TGTGCTAGCAGCACAGACGGACTAGCGGGAGTGGACGACGAGCAGTACTTC	CASSTDGLAGVDDEQYF